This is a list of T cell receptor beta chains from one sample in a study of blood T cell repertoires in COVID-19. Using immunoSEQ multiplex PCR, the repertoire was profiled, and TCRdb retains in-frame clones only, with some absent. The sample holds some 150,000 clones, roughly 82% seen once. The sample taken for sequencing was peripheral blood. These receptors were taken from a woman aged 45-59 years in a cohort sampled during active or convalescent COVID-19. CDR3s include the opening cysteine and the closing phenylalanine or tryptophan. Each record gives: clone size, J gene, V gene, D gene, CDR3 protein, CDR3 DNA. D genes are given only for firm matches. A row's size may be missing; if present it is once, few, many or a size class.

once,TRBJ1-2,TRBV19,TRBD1,CASSIPSGTGGYGYTF,TGTGCCAGTAGTATCCCCTCCGGGACAGGGGGCTATGGCTACACCTTC
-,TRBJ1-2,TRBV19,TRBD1,CASSHNRDRGPQGYGYTF,TGTGCCAGTAGTCATAACCGGGACAGGGGGCCTCAAGGGTATGGCTACACCTTC
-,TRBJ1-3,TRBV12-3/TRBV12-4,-,CASSSEHTIYF,TGTGCCAGCAGTTCAGAACACACCATATATTTT
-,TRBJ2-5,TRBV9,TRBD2,CASSVAAGVQETQYF,TGTGCCAGCAGCGTAGCGGCGGGAGTCCAAGAGACCCAGTACTTC
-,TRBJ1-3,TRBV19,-,CASTQGSGNTIYF,TGTGCCAGTACACAGGGCTCTGGAAACACCATATATTTT
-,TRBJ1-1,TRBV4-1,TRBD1,CASSPRGGQGASMNTEAFF,TGCGCCAGCAGCCCAAGAGGGGGACAGGGGGCATCAATGAACACTGAAGCTTTCTTT
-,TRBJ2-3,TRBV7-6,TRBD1,CASSFGTGTGTDTQYF,TGTGCCAGCAGCTTTGGGACCGGGACAGGGACAGATACGCAGTATTTT
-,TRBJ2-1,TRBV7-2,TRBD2,CASSARTSGGHNEQFF,TGTGCCAGCAGCGCGCGCACTAGCGGGGGGCACAATGAGCAGTTCTTC
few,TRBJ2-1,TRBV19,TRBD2,CASSMGLASHEQFF,TGTGCCAGTAGTATGGGACTAGCGAGTCATGAGCAGTTCTTC
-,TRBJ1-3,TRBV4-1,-,CASSQDTGNTIYF,TGCGCCAGCAGCCAAGACACAGGAAACACCATATATTTT
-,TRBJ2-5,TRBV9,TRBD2,CASSPREGYQETQYF,TGTGCCAGCAGCCCCCGGGAGGGGTACCAAGAGACCCAGTACTTC
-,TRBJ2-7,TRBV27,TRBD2,CASSPTSNYEQYF,TGTGCCAGCAGCCCGACTAGCAACTACGAGCAGTACTTC
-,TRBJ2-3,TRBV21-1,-,CASSNKGLDTDTQYF,TGTGCCAGCAGCAATAAGGGACTAGACACAGATACGCAGTATTTT
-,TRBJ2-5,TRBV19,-,CASSDSGGVTQYF,TGTGCCAGTAGTGACTCCGGCGGGGTGACCCAGTACTTC
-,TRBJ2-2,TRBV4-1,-,CASSQGGGLDTGELFF,TGCGCCAGCAGCCAAGGGGGGGGGCTGGACACCGGGGAGCTGTTTTTT
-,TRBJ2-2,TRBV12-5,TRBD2,CASGQSGGSGELFF,TGTGCTAGTGGTCAGAGCGGGGGGTCCGGGGAGCTGTTTTTT
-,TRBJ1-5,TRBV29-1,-,CSVGETVDQPQHF,TGCAGCGTTGGTGAGACAGTTGATCAGCCCCAGCATTTT
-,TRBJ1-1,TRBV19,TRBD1,CASSRGQGGTNTEAFF,TGTGCCAGTAGTAGGGGACAGGGAGGGACGAACACTGAAGCTTTCTTT
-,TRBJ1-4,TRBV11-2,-,CASSLATGIGEKLFF,TGTGCCAGCAGCTTAGCTACGGGTATAGGTGAAAAACTGTTTTTT
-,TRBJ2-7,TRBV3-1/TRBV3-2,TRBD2,CASSQREVSGAREQYF,TGTGCCAGCAGCCAACGCGAGGTTAGCGGGGCCCGGGAGCAGTACTTC
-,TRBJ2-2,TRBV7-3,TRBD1,CASSSSGWGQGSDTGELFF,TGTGCCAGCAGCTCCTCAGGTTGGGGACAGGGATCAGACACCGGGGAGCTGTTTTTT
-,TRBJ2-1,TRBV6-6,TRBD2,CASSYSSGGALEQFF,TGTGCCAGCAGTTACTCAAGCGGGGGGGCCTTAGAGCAGTTCTTC
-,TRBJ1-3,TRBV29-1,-,CSARGDQSSGNTIYF,TGCAGCGCCCGAGGCGACCAGAGCTCTGGAAACACCATATATTTT
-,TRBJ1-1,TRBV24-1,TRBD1,CATSDLQGVPNTEAFF,TGTGCCACCAGTGATTTGCAGGGGGTTCCGAACACTGAAGCTTTCTTT
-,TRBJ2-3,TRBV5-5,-,CASSLAGGWGTDTQYF,TGTGCCAGCAGCTTGGCTGGGGGCTGGGGCACAGATACGCAGTATTTT
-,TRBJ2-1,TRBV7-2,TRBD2,CASSSTSGGYNEQFF,TGTGCCAGCAGCTCGACTAGCGGGGGGTACAATGAGCAGTTCTTC
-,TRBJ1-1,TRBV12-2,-,CASRPGQVMNTEAFF,TGTGCAAGTCGCCCGGGACAGGTGATGAACACTGAAGCTTTCTTT
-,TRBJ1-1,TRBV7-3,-,CASSLMAEDRNTEAFF,TGTGCCAGCAGCTTAATGGCGGAGGACAGGAACACTGAAGCTTTCTTT
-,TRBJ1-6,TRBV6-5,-,CASSSGVKSGNSPLHF,TGTGCCAGCAGTTCCGGCGTGAAGTCAGGGAATTCACCCCTCCACTTT
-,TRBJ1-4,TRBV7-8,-,CASSLGGRAKSNEKLFF,TGTGCCAGCAGCTTAGGCGGGAGGGCTAAATCTAATGAAAAACTGTTTTTT
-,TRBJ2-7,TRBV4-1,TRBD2,CASSQEASGRYEQYF,TGCGCCAGCAGCCAAGAGGCTAGCGGCCGCTACGAGCAGTACTTC
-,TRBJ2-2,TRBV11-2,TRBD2,CASSLVSGGTDGGELFF,TGTGCCAGCAGCTTAGTTAGCGGGGGGACGGACGGCGGGGAGCTGTTTTTT
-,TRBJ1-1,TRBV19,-,CASGRSMNTEAFF,TGTGCCTCGGGTCGCTCCATGAACACTGAAGCTTTCTTT
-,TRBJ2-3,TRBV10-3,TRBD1,CAISGGDRGDTQYF,TGTGCCATCAGTGGGGGGGACAGGGGCGATACGCAGTATTTT
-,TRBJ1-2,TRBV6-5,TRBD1,CASSYGQGNNYGYTF,TGTGCCAGCAGTTACGGACAGGGAAACAACTATGGCTACACCTTC
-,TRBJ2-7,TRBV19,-,CASSIKQGLIYEQYF,TGTGCCAGTAGTATTAAGCAGGGACTTATCTACGAGCAGTACTTC
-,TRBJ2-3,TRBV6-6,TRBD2,CASSTGLAGGPDTQYF,TGTGCCAGCAGCACCGGACTAGCGGGGGGGCCGGATACGCAGTATTTT
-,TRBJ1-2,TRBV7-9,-,CASSYTGLDGYTF,TGTGCCAGCAGTTATACAGGGTTGGATGGCTACACCTTC
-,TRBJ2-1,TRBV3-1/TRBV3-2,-,CASSPSGNSAYNEQFF,TGTGCCAGCAGCCCCTCAGGAAATTCAGCCTACAATGAGCAGTTCTTC
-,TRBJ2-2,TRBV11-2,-,CASSLARDTNTGELFF,TGTGCCAGCAGCTTAGCCCGGGACACCAACACCGGGGAGCTGTTTTTT